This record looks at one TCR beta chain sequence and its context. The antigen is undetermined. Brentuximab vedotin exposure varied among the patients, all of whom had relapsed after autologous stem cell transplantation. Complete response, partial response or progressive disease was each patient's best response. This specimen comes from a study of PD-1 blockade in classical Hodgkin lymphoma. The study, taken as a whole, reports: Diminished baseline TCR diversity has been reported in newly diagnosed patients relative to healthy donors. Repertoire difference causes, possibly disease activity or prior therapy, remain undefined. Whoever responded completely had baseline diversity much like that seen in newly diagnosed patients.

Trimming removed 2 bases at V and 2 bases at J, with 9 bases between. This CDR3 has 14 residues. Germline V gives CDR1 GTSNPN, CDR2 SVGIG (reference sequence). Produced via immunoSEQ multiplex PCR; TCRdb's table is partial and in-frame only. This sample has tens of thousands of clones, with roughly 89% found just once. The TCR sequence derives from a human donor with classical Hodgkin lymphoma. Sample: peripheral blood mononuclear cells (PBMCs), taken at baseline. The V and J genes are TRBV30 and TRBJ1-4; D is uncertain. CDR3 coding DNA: TGTGCCTGGAGTCGAACCTTCACTAATGAAAAACTGTTTTTT. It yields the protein CAWSRTFTNEKLFF.